The 8 T cell receptor beta chains in this list originate from one sample, sequenced in a study of blood T cell repertoires in COVID-19. TCRdb's table, derived via immunoSEQ multiplex PCR, lists solely in-frame clones and lacks some. The table lists around 400,000 clones, roughly 84% of them singletons, with about 1.5% in the top ten. Sequencing used PBMCs or T cells enriched from blood (not recorded which). These receptors came from a woman younger than 35 who had been exposed to COVID-19.

This chain links TRBV7-9 with TRBJ1-2; 9 bases align to TRBD1. Germline-derived CDR1 and CDR2 are SEHNR and FQNEAQ (reference sequence). Trimming at V came to 7 bases and at J to 6 bases, leaving 6 bases not matched to a gene. The CDR3 covers 13 residues. CDR3 loop: CASTTGTGHGYTF. The CDR3 region has the DNA TGTGCCAGCACCACCGGGACAGGGCATGGCTACACCTTC.

The chain has TRBV4-3 and TRBJ2-7, with D perhaps TRBD2 (5 bases). Germline assignment: CDR1 LGHNA and CDR2 YSLEER. Between the trimmed V and J ends, which lost 2 bases and 6 bases, there was a span of 17 bases. This CDR3 has 15 residues. Written as DNA, the CDR3 is TGCGCCAGCAGCCAAATCTATACGGCGGGTGGCGAGCAGTACTTC. This sequence encodes CASSQIYTAGGEQYF.

The CDR3 is CASSPTLNTGELFF. The DNA for the CDR3 is TGTGCCAGCAGTCCGACTCTGAACACCGGGGAGCTGTTTTTT. The genes are TRBV27 and TRBJ2-2; D is ambiguous. Trimming stripped 5 bases from V and 1 base from J, with 8 bases between. The CDR3 consists of 14 residues. CDR1 is MNHEY, CDR2 SMNVEV, per germline (reference sequence).

This sequence joins TRBV6-5 and TRBJ2-7; 7 bases line up with TRBD1. The CDR3 length is 13 residues. Germline lookup yields CDR1 MNHEY and CDR2 SVGAGI. The J segment lost 5 bases and the V segment lost 8 bases, leaving 9 bases of the junction unmatched. The CDR3 nucleotides read TGTGCCAGCTTAAAGAGACAGGGTCACGAGCAGTACTTC. Its protein product is CASLKRQGHEQYF.

The chain is built from TRBV28 and TRBJ1-1; TRBD1 matches at 7 bases. Germline V lookup: CDR1 MDHEN, CDR2 SYDVKM. This CDR3 has 14 residues. The ends lost 5 bases at V and 3 bases at J; junction bases unmatched: 6. The CDR3 coding sequence is TGTGCCAGCAGTGGAAGGGACAGCTACACTGAAGCTTTCTTT. Amino acids: CASSGRDSYTEAFF.

V gene TRBV29-1 combines with J gene TRBJ1-1, with 8 bases aligning to TRBD1. V trimming: 6 bases; J trimming: 5 bases; junction bases outside the gene matches: 8. CDR3 length: 13 amino acids. CDR1 and CDR2 (germline): SQVTM, ANQGSEA. CDR3 nucleotide sequence: TGCAGCGTCGGACCGGGACAGGTAACTGAAGCTTTCTTT. As protein: CSVGPGQVTEAFF.

The chain is built from TRBV15 and TRBJ1-5; D gene uncertain. Deletions cut 4 bases from V and 6 bases from J, with 16 bases between. Germline CDR1 is LNHNV and CDR2 is YYDKDF (reference sequence). CDR3 length equals 15 residues. DNA for the CDR3: TGTGCCACCAGCAACGCATACGGTGAGGGTCAGCCCCAGCATTTT. Translating it yields CATSNAYGEGQPQHF.

This clone was observed once. This chain connects TRBV6-7 to TRBJ2-2; tentative D call: TRBD1 (6 bases). TRBV6-7 is marked as an open reading frame, function uncertain. The V end lost 1 base, the J end lost 7 bases, and 13 bases lay between the germline ends. The CDR3 consists of 15 residues. DNA for the CDR3: TGTGCCAGCAGTTACTTGGGGGCTGGGTTCGGGGAGCTGTTTTTT. As protein: CASSYLGAGFGELFF.